The rows below give T cell receptor beta chains drawn from one sample of a study of regulatory T cells in long-lasting Graves disease. TCRdb reprocessed the multiplex PCR reads with MiXCR, giving one entry per CDR3 protein. This table holds fewer than 450,000 distinct CDR3 sequences, roughly 15% found once. The data were also submitted as part of a second study, on T cells in Graves' hyperthyroidism and ophthalmopathy.

Specimen: peripheral blood mononuclear cells (PBMCs), collected at new diagnosis, from a patient treated with antithyroid drugs. The receptors here all came from a woman aged 40 to 50 with Graves disease. The CDR3 runs from the conserved cysteine through the conserved F or W. The order of the fields is J gene, V gene, D gene, CDR3 protein. A D gene is named only where the DNA matches it firmly.

TRBJ2-3 | TRBV29-1 | NA | CSVIPSTTDTQYF
TRBJ2-4 | TRBV12-3/TRBV12-4 | NA | CASTIHQGTKNIQYF
TRBJ2-5 | TRBV20-1 | NA | CSASEFTSIQETQYF
TRBJ1-5 | TRBV15 | NA | CATSRVSSVQPQHF
TRBJ2-1 | TRBV10-1 | TRBD2 | CASSGSGSKHEQFF
TRBJ2-7 | TRBV10-3 | TRBD1 | CAISTTGVEQYF
TRBJ2-2 | TRBV3-1 | NA | CASSRGGGTGELFF
TRBJ2-7 | TRBV19 | TRBD1 | CASSPRTGEGTYEQYF
TRBJ2-3 | TRBV24-1 | NA | CATSAAGDSTDTQYF
TRBJ2-2 | TRBV29-1 | TRBD1 | CSVVGGGQGRTGELFF
TRBJ1-6 | TRBV5-5 | NA | CASSLAAVVSPLHF
TRBJ2-2 | TRBV2 | NA | CASQAGRGNTGELFF
TRBJ2-1 | TRBV7-9 | TRBD2 | CASSSGMREGINNEQFF
TRBJ2-1 | TRBV28 | TRBD1 | CASSLWTGTGSNNEQFF
TRBJ2-3 | TRBV4-2 | TRBD2 | CASSQGAGGGDTQYF
TRBJ2-7 | TRBV6-1 | TRBD2 | CASSPGPIAGFSYEQYF
TRBJ1-5 | TRBV7-8 | NA | CASSLGAGFGNQPQHF
TRBJ1-5 | TRBV28 | NA | CASSPTASNQPQHF
TRBJ2-7 | TRBV27 | TRBD1 | CASSRSGGEQYF